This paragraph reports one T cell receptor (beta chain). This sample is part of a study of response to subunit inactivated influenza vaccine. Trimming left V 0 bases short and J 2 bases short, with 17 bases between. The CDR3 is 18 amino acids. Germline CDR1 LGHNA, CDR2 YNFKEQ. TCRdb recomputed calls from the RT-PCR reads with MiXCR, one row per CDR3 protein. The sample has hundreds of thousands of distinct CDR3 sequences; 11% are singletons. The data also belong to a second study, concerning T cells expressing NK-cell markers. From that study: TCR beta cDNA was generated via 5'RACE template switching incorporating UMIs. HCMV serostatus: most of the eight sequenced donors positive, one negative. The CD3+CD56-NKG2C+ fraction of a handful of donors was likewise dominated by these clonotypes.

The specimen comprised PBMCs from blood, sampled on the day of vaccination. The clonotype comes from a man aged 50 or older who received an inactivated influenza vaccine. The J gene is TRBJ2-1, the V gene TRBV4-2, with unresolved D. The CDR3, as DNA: TGTGCCAGCAGCCAAGAGCTTACTGACCTTCCCCCCTACAATGAGCAGTTCTTC. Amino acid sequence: CASSQELTDLPPYNEQFF.